This T cell receptor (beta chain) was retrieved from a study of cytomegalovirus exposure and HLA in healthy donors. This CDR3 region has 17 residues. Germline-derived CDR1 and CDR2 are SNHLY and FYNNEI. Unmatched junction bases numbered 10, after V lost 8 bases and J lost 0 bases. With 60 Vbeta and 13 Jbeta primers, the PCR was carried out. Some clones are missing from TCRdb's copy, which holds only in-frame ones; the method was immunoSEQ multiplex PCR. The sample holds some 150,000 clones, roughly 76% seen once. The chain links TRBV2 to TRBJ2-6; 7 bases line up with TRBD1. The TCR originated in a man between 18 and 29 years old in good health and CMV-seronegative. The sequenced material came from PBMCs. The DNA for the CDR3 is TGTGCCAGCGTGGGCAACAGGGGTAGCTCTGGGGCCAACGTCCTGACTTTC. Its protein is CASVGNRGSSGANVLTF.